Listed below are T cell receptor beta chains from one sample, sequenced in a study of T cell responses to AZD1222 COVID-19 vaccine. Assay used: immunoSEQ multiplex PCR; TCRdb lists only in-frame clones, some missing. The sample consists of 150,000 to 190,000 clones, over 70% of them appearing once. Sequencing used peripheral blood, obtained 28 days after the second AZD1222 dose. The receptors shown here come from an adult who received the AZD1222 COVID-19 vaccine. Each CDR3 is given with its conserved first and last residue. Each record gives: clone size, V gene, CDR3 protein. Where a row states a size, it is once, few, many or the class of an expanded clone; other rows omit it.

clone_size: -; v_call: TRBV5-4; cdr3_aa: CASSLEDRATETQYF
clone_size: -; v_call: TRBV6-5; cdr3_aa: CASTQGQLSGNTIYF
clone_size: -; v_call: TRBV7-3; cdr3_aa: CASSATSGRDTQYF
clone_size: -; v_call: TRBV28; cdr3_aa: CASEDRGSKTGELFF
clone_size: -; v_call: TRBV5-6; cdr3_aa: CASSYRGLTGELFF
clone_size: -; v_call: TRBV28; cdr3_aa: CASALGGQGSEQYF
clone_size: once; v_call: TRBV10-3; cdr3_aa: CAISDSGSSTDTQYF
clone_size: -; v_call: TRBV7-2; cdr3_aa: CASSLYQGSYEQYF
clone_size: few; v_call: TRBV7-2; cdr3_aa: CASRSGPRWTGELFF
clone_size: -; v_call: TRBV24-1; cdr3_aa: CATSDPESARGLGTQYF
clone_size: once; v_call: TRBV10-3; cdr3_aa: CASGPDSNQPQHF
clone_size: -; v_call: TRBV20-1; cdr3_aa: CSASIYGRMNTEAFF
clone_size: -; v_call: TRBV7-3; cdr3_aa: CASSYIGTSDYNEQFF
clone_size: -; v_call: TRBV5-8; cdr3_aa: CASSWTSGFLF
clone_size: -; v_call: TRBV6-2/TRBV6-3; cdr3_aa: CASSSRPGGYEQYF
clone_size: -; v_call: TRBV7-9; cdr3_aa: CASSLGTSAENIQYF
clone_size: -; v_call: TRBV18; cdr3_aa: CASSPAGGANTGELFF
clone_size: -; v_call: TRBV5-4; cdr3_aa: CASSSYNEQFF
clone_size: -; v_call: TRBV4-3; cdr3_aa: CASSPGSTGDNYGYTF
clone_size: -; v_call: TRBV5-1; cdr3_aa: CASSSQGAFTEAFF
clone_size: -; v_call: TRBV4-2; cdr3_aa: CASSQEKGTGGEKLFF
clone_size: -; v_call: TRBV19; cdr3_aa: CASIRGTSNTEAFF
clone_size: -; v_call: TRBV29-1; cdr3_aa: CSVRAGGPYEQYF
clone_size: -; v_call: TRBV2; cdr3_aa: CASSELPGRAGSKNTEAFF
clone_size: once; v_call: TRBV12-3/TRBV12-4; cdr3_aa: CASSTGQNTEAFF
clone_size: -; v_call: TRBV6-2/TRBV6-3; cdr3_aa: CASSPGQGYYGYTF
clone_size: many; v_call: TRBV4-3; cdr3_aa: CASSPNRGPYEQYF
clone_size: once; v_call: TRBV6-2/TRBV6-3; cdr3_aa: CASSYGQGALGETQYF
clone_size: once; v_call: TRBV7-8; cdr3_aa: CASSLTGGHGYTF
clone_size: -; v_call: TRBV5-1; cdr3_aa: CASSFGQGNLAELFF
clone_size: -; v_call: TRBV29-1; cdr3_aa: CSVAGLVGTGELFF
clone_size: -; v_call: TRBV19; cdr3_aa: CASSVRSGRHEQFF
clone_size: -; v_call: TRBV7-2; cdr3_aa: CASSYKTNPISYEQYF
clone_size: -; v_call: TRBV6-5; cdr3_aa: CAGRGLSGANVLTF
clone_size: -; v_call: TRBV3-1/TRBV3-2; cdr3_aa: CASSQVPDEQFF
clone_size: -; v_call: TRBV2; cdr3_aa: CASSLPGLAYEQYF
clone_size: -; v_call: TRBV28; cdr3_aa: CASSGDEGTDTQYF
clone_size: -; v_call: TRBV7-2; cdr3_aa: CASSFNSNTEAFF
clone_size: few; v_call: TRBV30; cdr3_aa: CAWRQEGVSTEAFF
clone_size: -; v_call: TRBV28; cdr3_aa: CASSRTTDTQYF
clone_size: -; v_call: TRBV19; cdr3_aa: CASTHDRVGTGELFF